These T cell receptor beta chains were read from a single sample in a study of a mutant IDH1 vaccine in newly diagnosed glioma. Libraries were prepared by immunoSEQ multiplex PCR; TCRdb keeps only in-frame clonotypes and omits some of them. This table holds 50,000 or so clones, more than 80% found once. The sequencing used PBMCs, collected from a glioma patient treated with radiotherapy, temozolomide or both. These receptors were obtained from a middle-aged man with glioma. CDR3s include the opening cysteine and the closing phenylalanine or tryptophan. A D gene is named only where the DNA matches it firmly. Rows give clone size only sometimes, using once, few, many, or a class for an expanded clone.

cdr3_nt	cdr3_aa	clone_size	j_call	d_call	v_call
TGCGCCAGCAGCCAAGATGACAGGGCCGGTCAGCCCCAGCATTTT	CASSQDDRAGQPQHF	-	TRBJ1-5	TRBD1	TRBV4-3
TGTGCCAGCAGCTTTTCGGGACACTTTGAAGCTTTCTTT	CASSFSGHFEAFF	-	TRBJ1-1	-	TRBV11-2
TGTGCCAGCAGCCCTAGCGCAGGGGGCTTCAGTGAGCAGTTCTTC	CASSPSAGGFSEQFF	-	TRBJ2-1	TRBD1	TRBV7-8
TGTGCCAGCAGCTTACCGGGCAGGGAGCAGTTCTTC	CASSLPGREQFF	-	TRBJ2-1	-	TRBV11-2
TGCGCCAGCAGCCGGGGGGTTACGGGGGACTATGGCTACACCTTC	CASSRGVTGDYGYTF	-	TRBJ1-2	-	TRBV5-1
TGCGCCAGCAGCCTGGGGGGAGGGTTCAAAGAGACCCAGTACTTC	CASSLGGGFKETQYF	-	TRBJ2-5	TRBD2	TRBV4-1
TGTGCCAGTAGACCTTTACAGGGGATAGCTATGACTGAAGCTTTCTTT	CASRPLQGIAMTEAFF	few	TRBJ1-1	TRBD1	TRBV19
TGTGCCAGCAGTGAATGGAGACTAGCGGGCCGATACAATGAGCAGTTCTTC	CASSEWRLAGRYNEQFF	-	TRBJ2-1	TRBD2	TRBV25-1
TGTGCCAGTACCCCTAGCCGACAGACCTTCGACGAGACCCAGTACTTC	CASTPSRQTFDETQYF	few	TRBJ2-5	-	TRBV19
TGTGCCACCCATGTCCCGGGAGGGGAGACCCAGTACTTC	CATHVPGGETQYF	-	TRBJ2-5	TRBD2	TRBV6-5
TGTGCCAGCAGCCGCACCGGGGGACTATCCCCCTACGAGCAGTACTTC	CASSRTGGLSPYEQYF	-	TRBJ2-7	TRBD2	TRBV7-3
TGCGCCAGCAGCCAACGGGGTTACAATGAGCAGTTCTTC	CASSQRGYNEQFF	-	TRBJ2-1	-	TRBV4-1
TGTGCCAGCAGCTTAGGGACTAGCGACTACGAGCAGTACTTC	CASSLGTSDYEQYF	-	TRBJ2-7	TRBD2	TRBV7-8
TGTGCTAGTGGTTTGGCCTCAGGGGGTCCTGCCACTGAAGCTTTCTTT	CASGLASGGPATEAFF	-	TRBJ1-1	TRBD1	TRBV12-5
TGTGCCAGCAGTTACTCGAGTCTGGGTGATCAGCCCCAGCATTTT	CASSYSSLGDQPQHF	-	TRBJ1-5	-	TRBV6-5
TGTGCCAGCGGCCCTGGTACGAACACCGGGGAGCTGTTTTTT	CASGPGTNTGELFF	-	TRBJ2-2	-	TRBV7-9
TGTGCCAGCAGTGGGACAGGGGGCTACAATGAGCAGTTCTTC	CASSGTGGYNEQFF	-	TRBJ2-1	TRBD1	TRBV11-3
TGTGCCAGCAGTTACCGGGGACAGGGGGGCAATCAGCCCCAGCATTTT	CASSYRGQGGNQPQHF	-	TRBJ1-5	TRBD1	TRBV6-6
TGCAGCGCCCCTGGAGATAGAGGAGCCTACGAGCAGTACTTC	CSAPGDRGAYEQYF	-	TRBJ2-7	-	TRBV29-1
TGTGCCAGCAGCTACTCGAGGCGCCGTGACATTCAGTACTTC	CASSYSRRRDIQYF	-	TRBJ2-4	-	TRBV5-6
TGTGCCAGCAGTTGGGGCAGCGAGAACACTGAAGCTTTCTTT	CASSWGSENTEAFF	once	TRBJ1-1	-	TRBV25-1
TGCAGCGTTGAGCTCCAGGACGGGGACTATGGCTACACCTTC	CSVELQDGDYGYTF	-	TRBJ1-2	-	TRBV29-1
TGCGCCAGCAGCTCCACAGGGTGGGCCTACGAGCAGTACTTC	CASSSTGWAYEQYF	-	TRBJ2-7	-	TRBV5-1
TGTGCCAGCAGCTTTGGGGGACAGGGTTGGTACATTCAGTACTTC	CASSFGGQGWYIQYF	-	TRBJ2-4	TRBD1	TRBV7-4
TGCACCAGCAGCCTGTTAGCGGGAGGGCCATCAGATACGCAGTATTTT	CTSSLLAGGPSDTQYF	-	TRBJ2-3	-	TRBV1
TGTGCTACTCGGGTGCAGGGGGCAGATACGCAGTATTTT	CATRVQGADTQYF	-	TRBJ2-3	TRBD1	TRBV6-1
TGTGCCAGCAGTTACGCTTATCCGAGGGCGGGCGAAAAACTGTTTTTT	CASSYAYPRAGEKLFF	-	TRBJ1-4	-	TRBV6-6
TGCGCCAGCAGCTTTCGTAGAGGGAGAGGTACAGATACGCAGTATTTT	CASSFRRGRGTDTQYF	-	TRBJ2-3	-	TRBV5-1
TGTGCCAGCAGCTTATCTACGGGGTTTGAAAAACTGTTTTTT	CASSLSTGFEKLFF	-	TRBJ1-4	-	TRBV7-9
TGTGCCAGCAGTGCACAGGGAACTAATGAAAAACTGTTTTTT	CASSAQGTNEKLFF	-	TRBJ1-4	-	TRBV2
TGTGCCAGCAGTTACTCGCCCGGAGCTAACTATGGCTACACCTTC	CASSYSPGANYGYTF	-	TRBJ1-2	-	TRBV6-6
TGTGCCAGCAGTGGTCCAGCGGGAGGAAGCTACGAGCAGTACTTC	CASSGPAGGSYEQYF	-	TRBJ2-7	TRBD2	TRBV6-5
TGTGCCAGCTCACCACCGGGACGTGGGTACTACGAGCAGTACTTC	CASSPPGRGYYEQYF	-	TRBJ2-7	-	TRBV18
TGTGCCAGCAGTGAAGCGGCCTCGCTGAGTACCCGGACAGGTTCTGGCTACACCTTC	CASSEAASLSTRTGSGYTF	-	TRBJ1-2	TRBD1	TRBV6-1
TGTGCCAGCAGCCCAGGCGACGGTCATCAGCCCCAGCATTTT	CASSPGDGHQPQHF	-	TRBJ1-5	-	TRBV7-9
TGTGCCAGCAGCTTTACCCCAACACCGGGACAGGGGAACTTC	CASSFTPTPGQGNF	once	TRBJ2-5	TRBD1	TRBV7-8
TGTGCCAGCAGTTACCAGGGACAGACATACGAGCAGTACTTC	CASSYQGQTYEQYF	-	TRBJ2-7	TRBD1	TRBV27
TGTGCCAGCAGTTTAAGACGCACCGGGGAGCTGTTTTTT	CASSLRRTGELFF	-	TRBJ2-2	-	TRBV27
TGCGCCAGCACGGGGACAGGCTCCTACAATGAGCAGTTCTTC	CASTGTGSYNEQFF	-	TRBJ2-1	TRBD1	TRBV5-1
TGTGCCAGCCAAGGGACTAGCGCGCCCTACGAGCAGTACTTC	CASQGTSAPYEQYF	-	TRBJ2-7	TRBD2	TRBV27
TGTGCCAGCAGGAGTGGGCCCCGCTACGAGCAGTACTTC	CASRSGPRYEQYF	-	TRBJ2-7	-	TRBV28
TGTGCCAGCGGTGAGGGACCTCAAGAGACCCAGTACTTC	CASGEGPQETQYF	-	TRBJ2-5	-	TRBV11-3
TGTGCCAGCAGCGATTACAATGAGCAGTTCTTC	CASSDYNEQFF	-	TRBJ2-1	-	TRBV2
TGTGCCAGCAGTTACGCCCGGGACGGCACAGATACGCAGTATTTT	CASSYARDGTDTQYF	-	TRBJ2-3	-	TRBV6-5
TGTGCCAGCAGTTTAGTTGGTGGGAAAGCTTTCTTT	CASSLVGGKAFF	-	TRBJ1-1	-	TRBV6-5
TGTGCCAGCAGCTTAGTTCCCCAGGGGGGGACAGATACGCAGTATTTT	CASSLVPQGGTDTQYF	-	TRBJ2-3	-	TRBV7-8
TGTGCCAGCAGTTTTTCGGGCGGCCGGGCTTTCTTT	CASSFSGGRAFF	-	TRBJ1-1	-	TRBV27
TGTGCCAGCAGCTGGCGTGGGGCGGGAGAGACCCAGTACTTC	CASSWRGAGETQYF	-	TRBJ2-5	-	TRBV5-6
TGTGCCAGCAGTTCACAGGGGGGGAGAGGAAACACCATATATTTT	CASSSQGGRGNTIYF	-	TRBJ1-3	TRBD1	TRBV2
TGTGCCAGCAGCGGACAGATGACGAACACTGAAGCTTTCTTT	CASSGQMTNTEAFF	few	TRBJ1-1	-	TRBV5-5
TGTGCCGCATCGGCCCAGCGGGAGGCCAATGAGCAGTTCTTC	CAASAQREANEQFF	few	TRBJ2-1	TRBD2	TRBV10-3
TGCAGCGTTGAAGAAGCCGGTCGCACAGATACGCAGTATTTT	CSVEEAGRTDTQYF	-	TRBJ2-3	-	TRBV29-1